The clone carrying this T cell receptor beta chain was observed many times. Its antigen is undetermined. These data are taken from a study of neurological immune-mediated disorders. As for the cDNA, it was generated by 5'RACE with 10-nucleotide random UMIs. TCRdb ran MiXCR on the 5' RACE reads and lists one entry per CDR3 protein. The data hold roughly 100,000 distinct CDR3 sequences, with less than 14% observed a single time. Study results and limitations: Private repertoires in all groups were suggested by the absence of shared CDR3 amino acid sequences among expanded clones across subjects.

Noted time point: longitudinal time-point 3. The unsorted libraries originated from 2 million PBMCs that had been stored at -80 C. CDR1 DFQATT and CDR2 SNEGSKA come from the germline V gene (reference sequence). V was clipped by 2 bases and J by 0 bases, with 16 bases between them. The CDR3 consists of 16 residues. This TCR was recovered from a female donor with HTLV-1-associated myelopathy (HAM/TSP). Input material: PBMCs. V and J are TRBV20-1 and TRBJ2-5, with TRBD1 as a possible D gene (5 bases). In DNA form, the CDR3 reads TGCAGTGCTAGAACCCGTGACAGTCGTTACCAAGAGACCCAGTACTTC. Amino acids: CSARTRDSRYQETQYF.